A single sample is the source of the 20 T cell receptor beta chains below, sequenced in a study of blood T cell repertoires in COVID-19. The table came from immunoSEQ multiplex PCR; TCRdb's copy has only in-frame clones and leaves some out. The repertoire holds more than 200,000 clones, with nearly 90% as singletons. Sequencing input: peripheral blood. These receptors originate from a man aged 18 to 29 with active or convalescent COVID-19.

V usage is TRBV18 and J usage is TRBJ2-3; D is undetermined. V was shortened by 6 bases and J by 2 bases, with 3 bases between the two germline ends. Germline V gene lookup returns CDR1 KGHSH and CDR2 LQKENI. The length of the CDR3 is 11 residues. The CDR3 loop reads CASSITDTQYF. The CDR3 DNA reads TGTGCCAGCTCCATCACAGATACGCAGTATTTT. Variable domain in full (rest from reference TRBV18 and TRBJ2-3): NAGVMQNPRHLVRRRGQEARLRCSPMKGHSHVYWYRQLPEEGLKFMVYLQKENIIDESGMPKERFSAEFPKEGPSILRIQQVVRGDSAAYFCASSITDTQYFGPGTRLTVL.

Here the CDR3 reads CASSVGGGNSPLHF. CDR3 in DNA: TGTGCCAGCAGCGTAGGAGGAGGGAATTCACCCCTCCACTTT. The rearrangement joins TRBV9 to TRBJ1-6; D not resolved. The CDR3 totals 14 residues. V lost 0 bases, J lost 7 bases, and 8 bases lay in between. Germline V gives CDR1 SGDLS, CDR2 YYNGEE.

The genes are TRBV6-5 and TRBJ1-1, with D possibly matching TRBD1 (6 bases). V was trimmed by 4 bases and J by 3 bases, leaving 12 bases between them. The CDR3 spans 14 residues. Germline CDR1 and CDR2: MNHEY and SVGAGI. The CDR3 bases are TGTGCCAGCAGTTGGACAGAGGAGCACACTGAAGCTTTCTTT. Translated, it gives CASSWTEEHTEAFF.

The chain recombines TRBV7-2 with TRBJ1-5, with a weak D call TRBD1 (6 bases). The V end was cut by 5 bases, the J end by 3 bases, with 17 bases between. CDR1 is SGHTA, CDR2 FQGNSA, per germline. The CDR3 runs to 16 residues. CDR3 coding DNA: TGTGCCAGCAGCCCGGGGGGCTATAGGAACAATCAGCCCCAGCATTTT. It encodes CASSPGGYRNNQPQHF.

The chain combines TRBV6-6 with TRBJ2-3; D may be TRBD1 (5 bases). Trimming removed 7 bases at V and 2 bases at J, with 16 bases between. CDR3 length: 15 amino acids. CDR1 MNHNY and CDR2 SVGAGI come from the germline V gene (reference sequence). The DNA for the CDR3 is TGTGCCAGCATTCCGAGAGACAGCTACACAGATACGCAGTATTTT. This sequence encodes CASIPRDSYTDTQYF.

The V and J genes are TRBV5-5 and TRBJ2-5; 9 bases are a match to TRBD1. Trimming removed 3 bases from V and 1 base from J; junction bases left unmatched: 10. This CDR3 region has 17 residues. CDR1 SGHKS and CDR2 YYEKEE come from the germline V gene (reference sequence). CDR3 amino acids: CASSSGQGYSIQETQYF. Here the CDR3 DNA reads TGTGCCAGCAGCTCGGGACAGGGATACTCCATCCAAGAGACCCAGTACTTC. The entire variable domain, with the rest obtained from reference TRBV5-5 and TRBJ2-5, is as follows: DAGVTQSPTHLIKTRGQQVTLRCSPISGHKSVSWYQQVLGQGPQFIFQYYEKEERGRGNFPDRFSARQFPNYSSELNVNALLLGDSALYLCASSSGQGYSIQETQYFGPGTRLLVL.

The V gene is TRBV28, the J gene TRBJ1-4, with 8 bases aligning to TRBD1. Germline V gene lookup returns CDR1 MDHEN and CDR2 SYDVKM. The length of the CDR3 is 15 residues. Losses at the gene ends were 5 bases for V and 8 bases for J; bases not matched to a gene: 10. The CDR3, as DNA: TGTGCCAGCAGTCCACCGACAGGGGTCTCAGAAAAACTGTTTTTT. This translates into CASSPPTGVSEKLFF. The full variable domain, in which reference TRBV28 and TRBJ1-4 provide the parts outside the CDR3, is DVKVTQSSRYLVKRTGEKVFLECVQDMDHENMFWYRQDPGLGLRLIYFSYDVKMKEKGDIPEGYSVSREKKERFSLILESASTNQTSMYLCASSPPTGVSEKLFFGSGTQLSVL.

This chain joins TRBV19 and TRBJ2-6; D unclear. Germline V gene lookup returns CDR1 LNHDA and CDR2 SQIVND (reference sequence). Trimming removed 1 base from V and 2 bases from J, with 9 bases in between. The CDR3 is made up of 16 amino acids. Here the CDR3 DNA reads TGTGCCAGTAGTATAGGCCAGTTCCCTGGGGCCAACGTCCTGACTTTC. Its protein product is CASSIGQFPGANVLTF.

The chain recombines TRBV3-1 (or the pseudogene TRBV3-2) with TRBJ2-1, with 9 bases aligning to TRBD2. This CDR3 contains 16 residues. V dropped 6 bases and J dropped 10; count of bases not matched to a gene: 16. Germline lookup yields CDR1 LGHDT and CDR2 YNNKEL (reference sequence). The CDR3 reads CASRNDRAGGRKEQFF. The CDR3 coding sequence is TGTGCCAGCAGGAATGATAGGGCGGGGGGGCGGAAGGAGCAGTTCTTC.

The CDR3 DNA reads as TGCAGCGTTGTGATATCGAGAGAGACCCAGTACTTC. It translates to CSVVISRETQYF. The rearrangement links TRBV29-1 to TRBJ2-5, with D unclear. This CDR3 region has 12 residues. Trimming removed 4 bases from V and 4 bases from J, with 10 bases in between. Germline V gives CDR1 SQVTM, CDR2 ANQGSEA.

The chain employs TRBV12-3 or TRBV12-4 and TRBJ2-7; D possibly corresponds to TRBD2 (6 bases). The CDR3 consists of 13 residues. Trimming removed 0 bases from V and 7 bases from J, with 10 bases in between. The CDR3 is CASSLALGREQYF. Here the CDR3 DNA reads TGTGCCAGCAGTTTAGCGTTGGGGAGGGAGCAGTACTTC.

J is TRBJ2-1 and V is TRBV28, with no clear D. The CDR3 contains 14 residues. Germline-derived CDR1 and CDR2 are MDHEN and SYDVKM. V was trimmed by 2 bases and J by 7 bases, leaving 12 bases between them. The CDR3 region has the DNA TGTGCCAGCAGTTTAGTGGAGTATGGTAATGAGCAGTTCTTC. Translating gives CASSLVEYGNEQFF.

The chain links TRBV25-1 to TRBJ2-7; TRBD1 matches 9 bases. Germline V gene data show CDR1 as MGHDK and CDR2 as SYGVNS. V shed 4 bases, J shed 1 base, and the junction held 5 bases outside the gene matches. CDR3 length equals 15 residues. For the CDR3, the DNA is TGTGCCAGCAGTGCCGGACAGGGGCTTTCCTACGAGCAGTACTTC. This sequence encodes CASSAGQGLSYEQYF.

This clone was seen more than once but under ten times. This chain uses TRBV7-9 with TRBJ2-7, with 10 positions matching TRBD2. This CDR3 has 18 amino acids. Losses at the gene ends were 1 base for V and 2 bases for J; bases not matched to a gene: 11. Per the germline V gene, CDR1 is SEHNR and CDR2 is FQNEAQ (reference sequence). CDR3 nucleotide sequence: TGTGCCAGCAGCTTAGGAGGGTCTAGCGGGGGCCCAACCTACGAGCAGTACTTC. It specifies CASSLGGSSGGPTYEQYF. The variable domain in full, with the rest retrieved from reference TRBV7-9 and TRBJ2-7, is DTGVSQNPRHKITKRGQNVTFRCDPISEHNRLYWYRQTLGQGPEFLTYFQNEAQLEKSRLLSDRFSAERPKGSFSTLEIQRTEQGDSAMYLCASSLGGSSGGPTYEQYFGPGTRLTVT.

The chain employs TRBV18 and TRBJ1-5, with TRBD1 matching over 9 bases. V was pared by 3 bases and J by 4 bases, with 10 bases of the junction left unmatched. The germline V gene encodes CDR1 KGHSH and CDR2 LQKENI. This CDR3 is 17 amino acids long. The CDR3: CASSPGTGSSGNQPQHF. The CDR3 DNA reads TGTGCCAGCTCACCTGGGACAGGGAGTTCGGGTAATCAGCCCCAGCATTTT.

The chain employs TRBV7-8 and TRBJ1-2, with D perhaps TRBD1 (5 bases). The V gene lost 5 bases and the J gene lost 4 bases, with 14 bases spanning the gap. The CDR3 spans 14 residues. Germline CDR1 reads SGHVS; CDR2 reads FQNEAQ. The CDR3 nucleotides read TGTGCCAGCAGCCTAGGGCAGACAGTCTATGGCTACACCTTC. This sequence encodes CASSLGQTVYGYTF. Complete variable domain (other parts from reference TRBV7-8 and TRBJ1-2): GAGVSQSPRYKVAKRGQDVALRCDPISGHVSLFWYQQALGQGPEFLTYFQNEAQLDKSGLPSDRFFAERPEGSVSTLKIQRTQQEDSAVYLCASSLGQTVYGYTFGSGTRLTVV.

V is TRBV7-6 and J is TRBJ2-5; 8 positions match TRBD1. Germline CDR1 and CDR2: SGHVS and FNYEAQ. This CDR3 region has 15 residues. V was pared by 3 bases and J by 0 bases, with 3 bases of the junction left unmatched. As DNA, the CDR3 is TGTGCCAGCAGCTTGCGACAGGGGTACCAAGAGACCCAGTACTTC. Protein: CASSLRQGYQETQYF.

This chain uses TRBV7-7 with TRBJ2-2, with D perhaps TRBD2 (6 bases). The V gene lost 5 bases and the J gene lost 5 bases, with 24 bases spanning the gap. Germline V gives CDR1 SSHAT, CDR2 FNYEAQ (reference sequence). This CDR3 comprises 18 residues. The CDR3 region has the DNA TGTGCCAGCAGCCCAAGGTTGGGCGGGGAGATGCGGACCGGGGAGCTGTTTTTT. It translates to CASSPRLGGEMRTGELFF.

V is TRBV30 and J is TRBJ1-5, with D uncertain. Looked up from germline, CDR1 is GTSNPN and CDR2 is SVGIG (reference sequence). V shed 0 bases and J shed 4 bases, with 10 bases lying between them. The CDR3 has 14 amino acids. The CDR3 coding sequence is TGTGCCTGGAGTGTACCCCCGGGGAATCAGCCCCAGCATTTT. Protein sequence: CAWSVPPGNQPQHF.

The CDR3 nucleotides read TGTGCCAGCAGTTTGGCAGGCTACAATGAGCAGTTCTTC. Its translation is CASSLAGYNEQFF. The J gene is TRBJ2-1, the V gene TRBV28; D unresolved. V shed 3 bases and J shed 3 bases, with 6 bases lying between them. Germline lookup yields CDR1 MDHEN and CDR2 SYDVKM. CDR3 size: 13 residues.